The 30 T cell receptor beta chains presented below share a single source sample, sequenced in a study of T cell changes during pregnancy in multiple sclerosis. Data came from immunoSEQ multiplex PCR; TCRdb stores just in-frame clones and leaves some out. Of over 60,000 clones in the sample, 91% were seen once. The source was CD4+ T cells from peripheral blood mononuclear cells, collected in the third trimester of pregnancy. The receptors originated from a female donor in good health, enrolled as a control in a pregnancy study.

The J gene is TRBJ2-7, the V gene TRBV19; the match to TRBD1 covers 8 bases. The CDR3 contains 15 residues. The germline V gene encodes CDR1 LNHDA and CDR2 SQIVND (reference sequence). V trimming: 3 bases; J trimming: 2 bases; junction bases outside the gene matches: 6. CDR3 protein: CASSMGTGGPYEQYF. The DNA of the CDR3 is TGTGCCAGTAGTATGGGAACAGGGGGACCCTACGAGCAGTACTTC.

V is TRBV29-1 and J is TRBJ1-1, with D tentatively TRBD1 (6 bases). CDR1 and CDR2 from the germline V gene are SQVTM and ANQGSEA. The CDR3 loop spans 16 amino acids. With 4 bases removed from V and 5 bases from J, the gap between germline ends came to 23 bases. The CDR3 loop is CSVGAGGAGVETEAFF. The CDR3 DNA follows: TGCAGCGTTGGGGCGGGGGGGGCTGGTGTAGAGACTGAAGCTTTCTTT. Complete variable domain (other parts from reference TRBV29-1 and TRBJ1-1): SAVISQKPSRDICQRGTSLTIQCQVDSQVTMMFWYRQQPGQSLTLIATANQGSEATYESGFVIDKFPISRPNLTFSTLTVSNMSPEDSSIYLCSVGAGGAGVETEAFFGQGTRLTVV.

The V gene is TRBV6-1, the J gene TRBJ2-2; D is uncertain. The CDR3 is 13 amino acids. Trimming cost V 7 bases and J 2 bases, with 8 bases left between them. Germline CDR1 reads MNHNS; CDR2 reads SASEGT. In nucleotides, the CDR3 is TGTGCCAGCACCCCAGGAAACACCGGGGAGCTGTTTTTT. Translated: CASTPGNTGELFF.

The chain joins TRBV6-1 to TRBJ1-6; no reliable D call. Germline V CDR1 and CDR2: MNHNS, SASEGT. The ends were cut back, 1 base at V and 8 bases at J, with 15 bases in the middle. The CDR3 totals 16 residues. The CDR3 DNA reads TGTGCCAGCAGTGAAGGGGTGGGTATCGGGGATTCACCCCTCCACTTT. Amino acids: CASSEGVGIGDSPLHF.

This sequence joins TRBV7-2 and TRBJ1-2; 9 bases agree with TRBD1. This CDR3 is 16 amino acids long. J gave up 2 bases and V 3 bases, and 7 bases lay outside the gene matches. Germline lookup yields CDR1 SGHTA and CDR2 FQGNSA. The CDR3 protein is CASSFTGGNQNYGYTF. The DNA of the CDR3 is TGTGCCAGCAGCTTCACAGGGGGCAATCAGAACTATGGCTACACCTTC. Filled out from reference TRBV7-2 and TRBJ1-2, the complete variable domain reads GAGVSQSPSNKVTEKGKDVELRCDPISGHTALYWYRQSLGQGLEFLIYFQGNSAPDKSGLPSDRFSAERTGGSVSTLTIQRTQQEDSAVYLCASSFTGGNQNYGYTFGSGTRLTVV.

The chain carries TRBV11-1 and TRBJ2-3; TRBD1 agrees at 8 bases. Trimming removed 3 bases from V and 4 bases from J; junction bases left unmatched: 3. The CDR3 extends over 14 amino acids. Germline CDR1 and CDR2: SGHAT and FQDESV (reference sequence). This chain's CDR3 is CASSFRGRPDTQYF. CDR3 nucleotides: TGTGCCAGCAGCTTCAGGGGGCGGCCAGATACGCAGTATTTT. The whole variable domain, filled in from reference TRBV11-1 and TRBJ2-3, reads EAEVAQSPRYKITEKSQAVAFWCDPISGHATLYWYRQILGQGPELLVQFQDESVVDDSQLPKDRFSAERLKGVDSTLKIQPAELGDSAMYLCASSFRGRPDTQYFGPGTRLTVL.

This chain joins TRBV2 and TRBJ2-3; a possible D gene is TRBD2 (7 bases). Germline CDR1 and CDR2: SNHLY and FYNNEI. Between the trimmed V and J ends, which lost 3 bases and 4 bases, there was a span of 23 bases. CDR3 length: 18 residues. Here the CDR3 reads CASSEGVLGGRGPDTQYF. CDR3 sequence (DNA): TGTGCCAGCAGTGAGGGTGTGTTGGGAGGGCGGGGGCCAGATACGCAGTATTTT. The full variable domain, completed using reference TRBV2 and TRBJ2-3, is EPEVTQTPSHQVTQMGQEVILRCVPISNHLYFYWYRQILGQKVEFLVSFYNNEISEKSEIFDDQFSVERPDGSNFTLKIRSTKLEDSAMYFCASSEGVLGGRGPDTQYFGPGTRLTVL.

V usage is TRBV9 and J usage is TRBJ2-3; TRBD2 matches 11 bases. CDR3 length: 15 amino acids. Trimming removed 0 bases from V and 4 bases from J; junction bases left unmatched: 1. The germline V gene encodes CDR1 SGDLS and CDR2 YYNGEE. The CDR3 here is CASSVVAGGPDTQYF. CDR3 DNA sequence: TGTGCCAGCAGCGTAGTAGCGGGGGGGCCAGATACGCAGTATTTT. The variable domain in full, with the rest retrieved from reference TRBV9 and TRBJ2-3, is DSGVTQTPKHLITATGQRVTLRCSPRSGDLSVYWYQQSLDQGLQFLIQYYNGEERAKGNILERFSAQQFPDLHSELNLSSLELGDSALYFCASSVVAGGPDTQYFGPGTRLTVL.

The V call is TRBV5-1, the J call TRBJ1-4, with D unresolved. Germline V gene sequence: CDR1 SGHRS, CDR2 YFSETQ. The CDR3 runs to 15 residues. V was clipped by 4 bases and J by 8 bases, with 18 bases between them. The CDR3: CASSQDGVPREKLFF. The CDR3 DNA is TGCGCCAGCAGCCAGGACGGGGTCCCGCGGGAAAAACTGTTTTTT.

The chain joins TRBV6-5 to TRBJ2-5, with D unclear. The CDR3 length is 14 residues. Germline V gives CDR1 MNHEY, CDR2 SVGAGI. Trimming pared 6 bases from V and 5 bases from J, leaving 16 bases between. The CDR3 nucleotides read TGTGCCAGCAGCTACCGAAATCAGAGGGAGACCCAGTACTTC. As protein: CASSYRNQRETQYF.

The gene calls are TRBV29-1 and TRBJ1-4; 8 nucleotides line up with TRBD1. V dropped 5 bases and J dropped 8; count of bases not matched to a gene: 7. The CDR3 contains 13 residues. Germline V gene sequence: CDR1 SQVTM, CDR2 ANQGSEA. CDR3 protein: CSVTTGDWEKLFF. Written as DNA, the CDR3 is TGCAGCGTTACGACAGGGGATTGGGAAAAACTGTTTTTT.

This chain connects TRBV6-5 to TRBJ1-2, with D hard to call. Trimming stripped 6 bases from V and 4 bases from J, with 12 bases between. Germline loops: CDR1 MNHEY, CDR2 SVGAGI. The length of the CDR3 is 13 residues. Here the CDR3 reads CASSLDKSYGYTF. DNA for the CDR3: TGTGCCAGCAGCCTCGACAAGAGCTATGGCTACACCTTC.

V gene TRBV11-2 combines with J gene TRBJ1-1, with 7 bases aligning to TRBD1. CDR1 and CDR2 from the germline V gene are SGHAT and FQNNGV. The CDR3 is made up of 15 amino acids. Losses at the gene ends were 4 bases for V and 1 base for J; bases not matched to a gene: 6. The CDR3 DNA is TGTGCCAGCAGCTCAAACAGGGGCCGGAACACTGAAGCTTTCTTT. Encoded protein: CASSSNRGRNTEAFF.

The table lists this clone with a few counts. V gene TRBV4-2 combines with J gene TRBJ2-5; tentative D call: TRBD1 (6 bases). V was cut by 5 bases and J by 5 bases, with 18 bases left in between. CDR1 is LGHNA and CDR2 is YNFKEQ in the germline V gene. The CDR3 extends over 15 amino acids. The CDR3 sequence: CASSSQQGGGETQYF. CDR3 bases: TGTGCCAGCAGCTCGCAGCAAGGGGGTGGGGAGACCCAGTACTTC.

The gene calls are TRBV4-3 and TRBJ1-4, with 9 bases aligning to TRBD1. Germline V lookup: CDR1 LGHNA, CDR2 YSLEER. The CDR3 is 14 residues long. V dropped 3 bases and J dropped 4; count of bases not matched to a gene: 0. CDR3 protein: CASSQGQGNEKLFF. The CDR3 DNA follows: TGCGCCAGCAGCCAGGGACAGGGTAATGAAAAACTGTTTTTT.

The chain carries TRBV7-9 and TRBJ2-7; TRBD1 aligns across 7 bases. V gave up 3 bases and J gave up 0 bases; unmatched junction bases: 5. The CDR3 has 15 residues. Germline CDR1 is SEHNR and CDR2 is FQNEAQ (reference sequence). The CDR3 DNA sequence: TGTGCCAGCAGCTTTGACAGGGTTAGCTCCTACGAGCAGTACTTC. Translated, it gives CASSFDRVSSYEQYF.

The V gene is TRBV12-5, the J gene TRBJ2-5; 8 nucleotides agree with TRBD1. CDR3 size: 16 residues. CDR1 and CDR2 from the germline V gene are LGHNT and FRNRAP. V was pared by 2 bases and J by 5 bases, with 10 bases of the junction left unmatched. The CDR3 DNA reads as TGTGCTAGTGGTTTGTCCGACAGGGGTCCCCGGGAGACCCAGTACTTC. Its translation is CASGLSDRGPRETQYF. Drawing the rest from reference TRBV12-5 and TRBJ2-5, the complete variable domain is DARVTQTPRHKVTEMGQEVTMRCQPILGHNTVFWYRQTMMQGLELLAYFRNRAPLDDSGMPKDRFSAEMPDATLATLKIQPSEPRDSAVYFCASGLSDRGPRETQYFGPGTRLLVL.

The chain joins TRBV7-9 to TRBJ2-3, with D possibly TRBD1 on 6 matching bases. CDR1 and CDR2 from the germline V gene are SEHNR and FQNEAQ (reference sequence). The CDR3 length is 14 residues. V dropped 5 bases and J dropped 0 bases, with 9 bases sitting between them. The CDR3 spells CASSPGHSTDTQYF. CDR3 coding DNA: TGTGCCAGCAGCCCGGGACATAGCACAGATACGCAGTATTTT.

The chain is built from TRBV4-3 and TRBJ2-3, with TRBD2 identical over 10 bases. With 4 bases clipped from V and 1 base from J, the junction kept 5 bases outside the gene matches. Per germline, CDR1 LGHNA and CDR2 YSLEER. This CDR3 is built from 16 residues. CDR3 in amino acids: CASSPLTSGGTDTQYF. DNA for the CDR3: TGCGCCAGCAGCCCGCTTACTAGCGGGGGCACAGATACGCAGTATTTT.

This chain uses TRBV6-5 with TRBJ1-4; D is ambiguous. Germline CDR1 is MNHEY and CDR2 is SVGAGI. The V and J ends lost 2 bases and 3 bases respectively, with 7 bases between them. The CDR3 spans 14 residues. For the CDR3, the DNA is TGTGCCAGCAGTTACAGGGAGGCTAATGAAAAACTGTTTTTT. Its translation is CASSYREANEKLFF.

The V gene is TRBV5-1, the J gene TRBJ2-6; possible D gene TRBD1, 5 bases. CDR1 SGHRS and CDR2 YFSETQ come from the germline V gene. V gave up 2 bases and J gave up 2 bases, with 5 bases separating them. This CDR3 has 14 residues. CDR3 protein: CASSLGAGANVLTF. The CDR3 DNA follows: TGCGCCAGCAGCTTAGGGGCTGGGGCCAACGTCCTGACTTTC.

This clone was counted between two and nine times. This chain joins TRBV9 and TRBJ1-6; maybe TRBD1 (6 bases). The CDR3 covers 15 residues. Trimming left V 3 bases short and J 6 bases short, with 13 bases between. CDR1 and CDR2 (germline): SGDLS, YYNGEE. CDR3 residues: CASSAYDRFNSPLHF. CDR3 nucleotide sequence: TGTGCCAGCAGCGCCTACGACAGGTTTAATTCACCCCTCCACTTT.

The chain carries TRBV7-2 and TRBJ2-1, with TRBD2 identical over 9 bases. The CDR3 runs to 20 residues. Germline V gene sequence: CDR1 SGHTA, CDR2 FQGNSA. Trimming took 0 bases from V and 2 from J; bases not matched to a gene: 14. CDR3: CASSLALPQPLAGTYNEQFF. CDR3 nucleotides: TGTGCCAGCAGCTTAGCCCTACCTCAACCTCTAGCGGGGACCTACAATGAGCAGTTCTTC.

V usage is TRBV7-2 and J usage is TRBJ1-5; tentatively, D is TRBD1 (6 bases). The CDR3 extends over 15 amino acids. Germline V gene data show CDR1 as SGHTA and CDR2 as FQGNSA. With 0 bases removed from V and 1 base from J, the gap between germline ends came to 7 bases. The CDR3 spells CASSLAGASNQPQHF. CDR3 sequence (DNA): TGTGCCAGCAGCTTAGCGGGGGCCAGCAATCAGCCCCAGCATTTT.

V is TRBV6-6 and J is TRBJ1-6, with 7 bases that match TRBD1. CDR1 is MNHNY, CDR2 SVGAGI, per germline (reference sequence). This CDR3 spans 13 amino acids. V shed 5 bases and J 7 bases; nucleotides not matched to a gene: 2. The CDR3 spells CASSRGPNSPLHF. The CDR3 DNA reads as TGTGCCAGCAGTAGGGGGCCCAATTCACCCCTCCACTTT.

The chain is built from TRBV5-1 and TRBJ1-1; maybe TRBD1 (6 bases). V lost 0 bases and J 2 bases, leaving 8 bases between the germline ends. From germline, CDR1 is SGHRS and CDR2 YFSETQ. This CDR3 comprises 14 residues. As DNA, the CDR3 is TGCGCCAGCAGCTTGGGACAGGACAACACTGAAGCTTTCTTT. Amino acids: CASSLGQDNTEAFF.

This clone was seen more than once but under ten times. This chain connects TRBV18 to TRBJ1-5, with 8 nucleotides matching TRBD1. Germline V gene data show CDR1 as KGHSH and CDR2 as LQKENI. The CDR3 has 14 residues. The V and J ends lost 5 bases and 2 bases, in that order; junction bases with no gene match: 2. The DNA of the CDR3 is TGTGCCAGCTCATCGGGACAGGGCAATCAGCCCCAGCATTTT. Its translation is CASSSGQGNQPQHF.

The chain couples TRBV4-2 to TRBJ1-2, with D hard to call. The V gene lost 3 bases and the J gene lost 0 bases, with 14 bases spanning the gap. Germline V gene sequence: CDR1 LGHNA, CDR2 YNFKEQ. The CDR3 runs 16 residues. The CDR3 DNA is TGTGCCAGCAGCCACGATCGGACTAAGGCTAACTATGGCTACACCTTC. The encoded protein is CASSHDRTKANYGYTF.

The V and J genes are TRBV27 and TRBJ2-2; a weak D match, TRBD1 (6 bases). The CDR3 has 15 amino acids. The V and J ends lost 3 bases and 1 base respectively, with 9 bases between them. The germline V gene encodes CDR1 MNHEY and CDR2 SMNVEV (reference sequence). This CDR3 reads CASSFGRGNTGELFF. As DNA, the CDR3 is TGTGCCAGCAGTTTCGGCAGGGGGAACACCGGGGAGCTGTTTTTT.

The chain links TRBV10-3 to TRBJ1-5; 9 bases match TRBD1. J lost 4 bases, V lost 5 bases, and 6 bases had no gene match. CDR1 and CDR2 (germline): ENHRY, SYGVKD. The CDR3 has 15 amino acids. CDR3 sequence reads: CAISRDREDNQPQHF. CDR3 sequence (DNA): TGTGCCATCAGTAGGGACAGGGAGGATAATCAGCCCCAGCATTTT.